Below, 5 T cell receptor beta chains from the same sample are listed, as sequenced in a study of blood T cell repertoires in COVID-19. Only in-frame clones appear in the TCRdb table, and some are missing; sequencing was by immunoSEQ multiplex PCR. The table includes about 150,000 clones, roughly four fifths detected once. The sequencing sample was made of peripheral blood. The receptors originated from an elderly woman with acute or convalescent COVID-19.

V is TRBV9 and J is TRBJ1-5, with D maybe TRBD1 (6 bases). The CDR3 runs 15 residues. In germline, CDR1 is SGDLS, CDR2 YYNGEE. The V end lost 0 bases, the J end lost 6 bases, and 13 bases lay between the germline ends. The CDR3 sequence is CASSVAPGVGQPQHF. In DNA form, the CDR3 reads TGTGCCAGCAGCGTAGCCCCAGGGGTGGGTCAGCCCCAGCATTTT.

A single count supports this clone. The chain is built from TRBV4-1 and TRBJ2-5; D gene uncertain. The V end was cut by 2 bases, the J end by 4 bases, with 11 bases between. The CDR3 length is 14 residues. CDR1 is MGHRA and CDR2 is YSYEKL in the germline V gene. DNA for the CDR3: TGCGCCAGCAGCCAAATAGCATTTGGAGAGACCCAGTACTTC. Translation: CASSQIAFGETQYF.

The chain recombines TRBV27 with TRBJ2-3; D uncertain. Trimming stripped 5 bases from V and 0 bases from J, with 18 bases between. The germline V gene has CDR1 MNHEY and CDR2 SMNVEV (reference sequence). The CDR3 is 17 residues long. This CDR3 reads CASSPRGGVVSTDTQYF. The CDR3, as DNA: TGTGCCAGCAGTCCTCGCGGCGGAGTAGTTAGCACAGATACGCAGTATTTT.

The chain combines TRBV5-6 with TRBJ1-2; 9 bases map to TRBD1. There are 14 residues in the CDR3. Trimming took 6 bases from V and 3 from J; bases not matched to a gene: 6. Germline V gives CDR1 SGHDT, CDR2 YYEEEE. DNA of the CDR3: TGTGCCAGCACCTTACAGGGGGCTGACTATGGCTACACCTTC. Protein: CASTLQGADYGYTF.

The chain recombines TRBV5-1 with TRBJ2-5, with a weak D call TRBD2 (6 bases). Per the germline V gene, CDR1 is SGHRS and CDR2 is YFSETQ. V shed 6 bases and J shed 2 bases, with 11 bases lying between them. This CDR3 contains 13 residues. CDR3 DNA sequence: TGCGCCAGCAACGCGGGGAGTCAAGAGACCCAGTACTTC. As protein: CASNAGSQETQYF.